The 21 T cell receptor beta chains in this list originate from one sample, sequenced in a study of T cell repertoires in cytomegalovirus infection. From the reads, TCRdb called clonotypes with MiXCR, one entry per CDR3 protein. The table shows almost 300,000 distinct CDR3 sequences, with 9.6% occurring only once. Sequencing was done on a sample of PBMCs. The receptors derive from a human donor in good health (CMV status not recorded). Some clones in this sample may be carry-over from other donors' samples.

This clonotype was counted only a few times. This sequence joins TRBV20-1 and TRBJ1-2, with no clear D. CDR1 DFQATT and CDR2 SNEGSKA come from the germline V gene (reference sequence). Trimming left V 5 bases short and J 4 bases short, with 11 bases between. The CDR3 sequence is 12 residues long. CDR3 region: CSARGYGYGYTF. CDR3 coding DNA: TGCAGTGCTCGAGGGTATGGCTATGGCTACACCTTC.

This clonotype was seen repeatedly, ten times or more. DNA of the CDR3: TGTGCCAGCTGTCGCACGGACAACTATGGCTACACCTTC. It yields the protein CASCRTDNYGYTF. This chain links TRBV6-1 with TRBJ1-2; D ambiguous. Deletions cut 8 bases from V and 2 bases from J, with 12 bases between. Germline CDR1 is MNHNS and CDR2 is SASEGT. The CDR3 has 13 residues.

On this clonotype itself: This may be a read error: a much more frequent sequence differs by one nucleotide. The J gene is TRBJ1-2, the V gene TRBV29-1, with D unresolved. Germline loops: CDR1 SQVTM, CDR2 ANQGSEA. The length of the CDR3 is 14 residues. DNA of the CDR3: TGCAGCGTTGTGTCCCTGAGGCCTAACTATGTCTACACCTTC. As protein: CSVVSLRPNYVYTF. Full variable domain (missing parts from reference TRBV29-1 and TRBJ1-2): SAVISQKPSRDICQRGTSLTIQCQVDSQVTMMFWYRQQPGQSLTLIATANQGSEATYESGFVIDKFPISRPNLTFSTLTVSNMSPEDSSIYLCSVVSLRPNYVYTFGSGTRLTVV.

In its sample, this clonotype was seen many times. The CDR3 here is CASRTQGEETQYF. In DNA, the CDR3 is TGTGCCAGCCGAACCCAAGGGGAGGAGACCCAGTACTTC. The rearrangement joins TRBV12-3 or TRBV12-4 to TRBJ2-5, with D perhaps TRBD1 or TRBD2 (5 bases each). The CDR3 is made up of 13 amino acids. With 8 bases removed from V and 5 bases from J, the gap between germline ends came to 15 bases.

This clonotype was detected many times. V and J are TRBV20-1 and TRBJ2-3; the match to TRBD1 covers 8 bases. This CDR3 contains 13 residues. Germline loops: CDR1 DFQATT, CDR2 SNEGSKA (reference sequence). Trimming cost V 4 bases and J 15 bases; bases outside gene matches: 15. The CDR3 loop reads CSAIVQDAGGEYF. The CDR3 DNA reads TGCAGTGCTATAGTGCAGGACGCAGGGGGCGAATATTTT.

In this sample, this clonotype turned up many times. The V call is TRBV6-5, the J call TRBJ2-5; D is undetermined. The CDR3 has 13 residues. The germline CDR1 and CDR2 sequences are MNHEY and SVGAGI. V was trimmed by 2 bases and J by 7 bases, leaving 11 bases between them. CDR3 DNA: TGTGCCAGCAGTTACGGGGAAGTCGGGACCCAGTACTTC. As protein: CASSYGEVGTQYF.

This clonotype was seen at least ten times. The rearrangement links TRBV7-2 to TRBJ2-1; 10 nucleotides agree with TRBD2. This CDR3 region has 15 residues. V was pared by 4 bases and J by 7 bases, with 7 bases of the junction left unmatched. Germline V gene lookup returns CDR1 SGHTA and CDR2 FQGNSA. CDR3 amino acids: CASSYPGLARNEQFF. CDR3 sequence (DNA): TGTGCCAGCAGCTATCCGGGACTAGCGAGGAATGAGCAGTTCTTC.

This clonotype was observed many times. The V gene is TRBV7-6, the J gene TRBJ1-1; weak D call: TRBD1 (5 bases). This CDR3 is 14 amino acids long. CDR1 is SGHVS and CDR2 is FNYEAQ in the germline V gene. V gave up 6 bases and J gave up 4 bases, with 15 bases separating them. The CDR3 DNA reads as TGTGCCAGCAGGCCGGGGGAGGTGGCCACTGAAGCTTTCTTT. Translation gives CASRPGEVATEAFF.

In its sample, this clonotype was seen a few times. The V and J genes are TRBV20-1 and TRBJ1-1, with D possibly matching TRBD1 (5 bases). CDR1 and CDR2 from the germline V gene are DFQATT and SNEGSKA (reference sequence). This CDR3 comprises 14 residues. V lost 1 base and J lost 1, with 10 bases in between. This chain's CDR3 is CSARGDRENTEAFF. Written as DNA, the CDR3 is TGCAGTGCTAGAGGGGACCGAGAGAACACTGAAGCTTTCTTT.

This clonotype came up many times. This rearrangement joins TRBV7-2 to TRBJ2-7; D might be TRBD1 (5 bases). Germline V gene sequence: CDR1 SGHTA, CDR2 FQGNSA. There are 14 residues in the CDR3. The V end was cut by 0 bases, the J end by 6 bases, with 12 bases between. The CDR3 region has the DNA TGTGCCAGCAGCTTAGCGGGCAGGGTCCTCGAGCAGTACTTC. As protein: CASSLAGRVLEQYF.

This clonotype was counted ten times or more. The V gene is TRBV25-1, the J gene TRBJ2-2; 8 bases map to TRBD1. V shed 3 bases, J shed 6 bases, and the junction held 9 bases outside the gene matches. Germline CDR1 and CDR2: MGHDK and SYGVNS. The CDR3 sequence is 16 residues long. DNA for the CDR3: TGTGCCAGCAGTGACCCATCCCAGGGGGCGCCCGGGGAGCTGTTTTTT. Translated, it gives CASSDPSQGAPGELFF.

The rearrangement uses TRBV28 and TRBJ2-1; D is possibly TRBD1 (5 bases). There are 13 residues in the CDR3. The V end lost 3 bases, the J end lost 8 bases, and 11 bases lay between the germline ends. Germline CDR1 is MDHEN and CDR2 is SYDVKM. The CDR3 protein is CASSLPRAYEQFF. CDR3 nucleotides: TGTGCCAGCAGTTTGCCCAGGGCGTATGAGCAGTTCTTC.

This clonotype came up many times. Here the CDR3 DNA reads TGTGCCAGCAGAGGGGGGGACAGGGAGAGGAACTATGGCTACACCTTC. Translated, it gives CASRGGDRERNYGYTF. The chain uses TRBV28 and TRBJ1-2, with 9 nucleotides matching TRBD1. CDR1 and CDR2 (germline): MDHEN, SYDVKM. The CDR3 covers 16 residues. V dropped 6 bases and J dropped 2; count of bases not matched to a gene: 10.

This clonotype has at least ten counts. The chain links TRBV20-1 to TRBJ1-1; no reliable D call. The V end was cut by 0 bases, the J end by 10 bases, with 9 bases between. The germline V gene has CDR1 DFQATT and CDR2 SNEGSKA (reference sequence). The length of the CDR3 is 11 residues. The CDR3 loop is CSAREPEGAFF. The CDR3 nucleotides are TGCAGTGCTAGAGAGCCAGAAGGAGCTTTCTTT.

This clonotype was counted ten times or more. The rearrangement uses TRBV2 and TRBJ1-3; possibly TRBD1 for D (6 bases). Germline lookup yields CDR1 SNHLY and CDR2 FYNNEI. CDR3 length: 14 residues. V lost 6 bases to trimming and J lost 4 bases, with 13 bases between them. CDR3 amino acids: CASRAGQSGNTIYF. The CDR3 nucleotides read TGTGCCAGCAGGGCCGGACAGTCGGGAAACACCATATATTTT.

The chain uses TRBV12-3 or TRBV12-4 and TRBJ2-2; D gene unclear. This CDR3 contains 14 residues. Trimming removed 3 bases at V and 4 bases at J, with 9 bases between. CDR3 DNA sequence: TGTGCCAGCAGTTTTTGGCCAATCACCGGGGAGCTGTTTTTT. This sequence encodes CASSFWPITGELFF.

A word on this clonotype: An end of the junction differs from the germline gene, which may be a read error. J is TRBJ1-1 and V is TRBV4-1, with TRBD1 matching over 12 bases. The CDR3 length is 13 residues. The germline gives CDR1 MGHRA, CDR2 YSYEKL. CDR3 residues: CASSGTGGYEAFF. The CDR3 nucleotides are TGTGCCAGCAGCGGGACAGGGGGCTATGAAGCTTTCTTT.

This clonotype appeared many times. The chain combines TRBV7-8 with TRBJ2-1; 12 nucleotides align to TRBD1. J was trimmed by 9 bases and V by 3 bases; bases with no gene match: 6. CDR3 length: 15 amino acids. The germline CDR1 and CDR2 sequences are SGHVS and FQNEAQ. This CDR3 is CASSFGTGGPREQFF. The CDR3 region has the DNA TGTGCCAGCAGCTTTGGGACAGGGGGCCCCCGTGAGCAGTTCTTC.

The table lists this clonotype with many counts. The chain is built from TRBV28 and TRBJ2-1, with 10 bases fitting TRBD2. Germline CDR1 and CDR2: MDHEN and SYDVKM. The CDR3 spans 16 residues. Losses at the gene ends were 2 bases for V and 2 bases for J; bases not matched to a gene: 3. The CDR3 is CASSLPSGGTYNEQFF. The CDR3 DNA reads as TGTGCCAGCAGTTTACCTAGCGGGGGCACCTACAATGAGCAGTTCTTC.

This clonotype was recorded many times. The CDR3 DNA reads TGCAGCGCTACGACCGGGTCCTATAATCAGCCCCAGCATTTT. Its protein product is CSATTGSYNQPQHF. J is TRBJ1-5 and V is TRBV29-1; D uncertain. Trimming pared 7 bases from V and 4 bases from J, leaving 17 bases between. This CDR3 region has 14 residues. Germline V gene data show CDR1 as SQVTM and CDR2 as ANQGSEA.

This clonotype was counted many times. The chain joins TRBV6-2 or TRBV6-3 to TRBJ2-1; weak D call: TRBD2 (6 bases). The CDR3 extends over 15 amino acids. Trimming took 7 bases from V and 6 from J, leaving 19 bases between them. Germline values: CDR1 MNHEY, CDR2 SVGEGT. CDR3 sequence (DNA): TGTGCCAGCAATCAAGCGGGCCAGGGTAGCAATGAGCAGTTCTTC. Residues: CASNQAGQGSNEQFF.